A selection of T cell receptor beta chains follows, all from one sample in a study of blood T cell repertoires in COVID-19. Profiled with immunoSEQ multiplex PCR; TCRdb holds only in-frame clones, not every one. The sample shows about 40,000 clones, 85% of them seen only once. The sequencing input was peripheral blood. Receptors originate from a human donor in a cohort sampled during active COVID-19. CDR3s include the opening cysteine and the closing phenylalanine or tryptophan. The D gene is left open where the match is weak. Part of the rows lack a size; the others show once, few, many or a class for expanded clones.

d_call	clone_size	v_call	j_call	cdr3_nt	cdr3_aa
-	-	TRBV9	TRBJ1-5	TGTGCCAGCAGTGGAGGACCAGGTTACAATCAGCCCCAGCATTTT	CASSGGPGYNQPQHF
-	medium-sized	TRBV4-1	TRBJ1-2	TGCGCCAGCAGCCAAGAGTTGTCCGGATACGGGGAGAACTATGGCTACACCTTC	CASSQELSGYGENYGYTF
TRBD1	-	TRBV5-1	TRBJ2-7	TGCGCCAGCAGCCCATCCGGGACAGGGAGCTCCGAGCAGTACTTC	CASSPSGTGSSEQYF
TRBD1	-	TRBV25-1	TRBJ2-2	TGTGCCAGCAGTGAATGGGGACAGGGGGGCGGGGAGCTGTTTTTT	CASSEWGQGGGELFF
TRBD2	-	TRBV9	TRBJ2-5	TGTGCCAGCAGCGTCGGGCGGGGGGGCCTTGAGACCCAGTACTTC	CASSVGRGGLETQYF
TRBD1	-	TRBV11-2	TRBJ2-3	TGTGCCAGCAGCTTGAACAGGGGCGGTACAGATACGCAGTATTTT	CASSLNRGGTDTQYF
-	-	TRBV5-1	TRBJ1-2	TGCGCCAGCAGCTTGGCGACAGGAGCTAACTATGGCTACACCTTC	CASSLATGANYGYTF
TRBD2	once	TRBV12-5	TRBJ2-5	TGTGCTAGTGGTTTCCAGCGGGGTGAAGAGACCCAGTACTTC	CASGFQRGEETQYF
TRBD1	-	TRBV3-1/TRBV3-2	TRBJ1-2	TGTGCCAGCAGCCAGACCCGGACAGGGGGTGGGTATGGCTACACCTTC	CASSQTRTGGGYGYTF
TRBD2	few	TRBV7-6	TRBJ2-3	TGTGCCAGCAGCCCACCGGGACTAGCGGGCACAGATACGCAGTATTTT	CASSPPGLAGTDTQYF
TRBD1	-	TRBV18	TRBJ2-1	TGTGCCAGCTCACCATCCCGGACAGGGGACAATGAGCAGTTCTTC	CASSPSRTGDNEQFF
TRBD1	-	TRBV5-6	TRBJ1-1	TGTGCCAGCAGCAGAGACAGGGGACCTGAAGCTTTCTTT	CASSRDRGPEAFF
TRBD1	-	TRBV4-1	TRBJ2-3	TGCGCCAGCAGCCGCGGGACAGGGTACACAGATACGCAGTATTTT	CASSRGTGYTDTQYF
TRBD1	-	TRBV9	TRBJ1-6	TGTGCCAGCAGCACGACAGGGTCAAATTCACCCCTCCACTTT	CASSTTGSNSPLHF
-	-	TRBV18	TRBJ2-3	TGTGCCAGCTCACCGGGGCCGGGCCCAGATACGCAGTATTTT	CASSPGPGPDTQYF
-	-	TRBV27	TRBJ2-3	TGTGCCAGCAGTTTCGGGACAACAGATACGCAGTATTTT	CASSFGTTDTQYF
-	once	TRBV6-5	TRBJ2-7	TGTGCCAGCAGGCAGGACTACGAGCAGTACTTC	CASRQDYEQYF
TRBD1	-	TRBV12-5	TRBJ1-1	TGTGCTAGTGGTTTGGGGACAGGGGGCAGGGGCACTGAAGCTTTCTTT	CASGLGTGGRGTEAFF
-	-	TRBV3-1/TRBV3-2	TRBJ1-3	TGTGCCAGCAGCCAAGATCGAGTTGCCGGAAACACCATATATTTT	CASSQDRVAGNTIYF
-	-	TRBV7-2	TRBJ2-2	TGTGCCAGCAGCTTAGTCGCGGGAACCGGGGAGCTGTTTTTT	CASSLVAGTGELFF
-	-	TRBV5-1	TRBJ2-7	TGCGCCAGCAGCTTGGTATCTGGGGCCACCTACGAGCAGTACTTC	CASSLVSGATYEQYF
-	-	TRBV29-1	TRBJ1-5	TGCAGCGTGGCGGACAGACGAGATCAGCCCCAGCATTTT	CSVADRRDQPQHF
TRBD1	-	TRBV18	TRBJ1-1	TGTGCCAGCTCATCGGACAGGGCGGCTTTCTTT	CASSSDRAAFF
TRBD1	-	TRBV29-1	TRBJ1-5	TGCAGCGTTCAAACCGGGACAGGAAGCAATCAGCCCCAGCATTTT	CSVQTGTGSNQPQHF
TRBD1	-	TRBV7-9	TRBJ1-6	TGTGCCAGCAGCGGCGGACAGGGGAAGGATTCACCCCTCCACTTT	CASSGGQGKDSPLHF
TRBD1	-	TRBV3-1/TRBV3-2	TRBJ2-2	TGTGCCAGCAGCCGACAGGGGGGGGACACCGGGGAGCTGTTTTTT	CASSRQGGDTGELFF
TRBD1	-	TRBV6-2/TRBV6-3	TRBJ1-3	TGTGCCAGCAGCGTCGACAGGGGTGGAAACACCATATATTTT	CASSVDRGGNTIYF
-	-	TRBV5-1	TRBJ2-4	TGCGCCAGCAGCCCTGGACACCCAGCCAAAAACATTCAGTACTTC	CASSPGHPAKNIQYF
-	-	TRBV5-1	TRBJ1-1	TGCGCCAGCAGTTACCAGTTGAACACTGAAGCTTTCTTT	CASSYQLNTEAFF
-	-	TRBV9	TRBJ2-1	TGTGCCAGCAGCGCGGGGGTGTCGGGGCTTGGATACAATGAGCAGTTCTTC	CASSAGVSGLGYNEQFF
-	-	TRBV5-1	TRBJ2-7	TGCGCCAGCAGCCTTGGGACACCACCCTACGAGCAGTACTTC	CASSLGTPPYEQYF
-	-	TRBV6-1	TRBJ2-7	TGTGCCAGCAGTGAACGCGGTTCCGGGAGGGGGCTCTACGAGCAGTACTTC	CASSERGSGRGLYEQYF
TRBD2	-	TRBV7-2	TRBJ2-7	TGTGCCAGCAGCTTACTAGCGGGGGTCCCCTACGAGCAGTACTTC	CASSLLAGVPYEQYF
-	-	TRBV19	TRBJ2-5	TGTGCCAGTAGTATACCCCCGGGGGAGACCCAGTACTTC	CASSIPPGETQYF
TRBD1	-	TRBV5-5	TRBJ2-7	TGTGCCAGCAGCTGGGGACAGGGGCCTACCTACGAGCAGTACTTC	CASSWGQGPTYEQYF
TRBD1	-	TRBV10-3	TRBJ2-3	TGTGCCATTTGGACAGGGCGGTTCACAGATACGCAGTATTTT	CAIWTGRFTDTQYF
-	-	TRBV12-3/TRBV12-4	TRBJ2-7	TGTGCCAGCACCTCAGGGGTCTCCTACGAGCAGTACTTC	CASTSGVSYEQYF
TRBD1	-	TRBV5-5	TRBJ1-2	TGTGCCAGCAGCTGGGGCGCTCCGGGACAGGGCTATGGCTACACCTTC	CASSWGAPGQGYGYTF
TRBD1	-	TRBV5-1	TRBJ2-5	TGCGCCAGCAGCCTTACAGGGGTGTGGGAGACCCAGTACTTC	CASSLTGVWETQYF
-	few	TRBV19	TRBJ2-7	TGTGCCAGTAGTAACCCACAGGGCGAGCAGTACTTC	CASSNPQGEQYF
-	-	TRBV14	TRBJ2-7	TGTGCCAGCAGCCCACTTGGTTCTCAGCAGTACTTC	CASSPLGSQQYF
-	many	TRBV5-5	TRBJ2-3	TGTGCCAGCGGCTGGGAGAGCACAGATACGCAGTATTTT	CASGWESTDTQYF
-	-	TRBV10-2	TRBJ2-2	TGCGCCAGCACCAAGTCGGCGACAGGGAACACCGGGGAGCTGTTTTTT	CASTKSATGNTGELFF
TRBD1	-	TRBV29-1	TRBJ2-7	TGCAGCGTTTCTACCGGGACAGGGTATCCCTACGAGCAGTACTTC	CSVSTGTGYPYEQYF
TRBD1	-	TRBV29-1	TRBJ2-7	TGCAGCGTCGCCTGGAGACAGGGCTACGAGCAGTACTTC	CSVAWRQGYEQYF
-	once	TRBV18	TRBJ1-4	TGTGCCAGCTCAGGGCCTCCCCGAGAGGAAAAACTGTTTTTT	CASSGPPREEKLFF
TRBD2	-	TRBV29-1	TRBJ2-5	TGCAGCGTTGGGGGGGGAGAGACCCAGTACTTC	CSVGGGETQYF
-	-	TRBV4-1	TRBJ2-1	TGCGCCAGCAGCCCCACAGGGAGCTCCTACAATGAGCAGTTCTTC	CASSPTGSSYNEQFF
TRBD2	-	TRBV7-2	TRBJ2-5	TGTGCCAGCAGCTTAGCGGCTAGCGGGGGTCGTGAGACCCAGTACTTC	CASSLAASGGRETQYF
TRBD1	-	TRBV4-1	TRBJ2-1	TGCGCCACCAGGGGGAGTCTGGCCTACAATGAGCAGTTCTTC	CATRGSLAYNEQFF
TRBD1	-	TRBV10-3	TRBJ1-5	TGTGCCATCGGTCGGGGACAGGATCAGCCCCAGCATTTT	CAIGRGQDQPQHF